Listed below are T cell receptor beta chains from one sample, sequenced in a study of blood T cell repertoires in COVID-19. The protocol was immunoSEQ multiplex PCR, while the TCRdb copy is restricted to in-frame clones and leaves out a portion. The sample has 150,000 to 200,000 clones; around 80% are singletons. The sequenced sample was peripheral blood. Receptors originate from an elderly woman with acute or convalescent COVID-19. Both conserved end residues are part of each CDR3. A D gene is named only where the DNA matches it firmly. Not every row has a clone size; where given, it reads once, few, many or a size class.

d_gene	v_gene	j_gene	abundance	CDR3nt	CDR3aa
.	TRBV5-4	TRBJ2-7	.	TGTGCCAGCAGCTTGGCCGGACTAGGGGGCGAGCAGTACTTC	CASSLAGLGGEQYF
TRBD2	TRBV7-6	TRBJ2-1	.	TGTGCCAGCAGCGTCCGGGGGGGATACAATGAGCAGTTCTTC	CASSVRGGYNEQFF
TRBD1	TRBV7-6	TRBJ1-1	.	TGTGCCAGCAGCTTAGATCCGGGACAGGGGAGCACTGAAGCTTTCTTT	CASSLDPGQGSTEAFF
.	TRBV18	TRBJ1-4	.	TGTGCCAGCTCACCACGGAGATGGGAAAAACTGTTTTTT	CASSPRRWEKLFF
TRBD1	TRBV19	TRBJ2-2	once	TGTGCCAGTATCCTTGACACTAGACAGGGGGCGCGAGGCACCGGGGAGCTGTTTTTT	CASILDTRQGARGTGELFF
.	TRBV19	TRBJ1-2	many	TGTGCCAGTAGCAGACATGGGGGCTACACCTTC	CASSRHGGYTF
.	TRBV5-4	TRBJ2-1	.	TGTGCCAGCAGCTTGGCTTCCCTTGCGCCCGAGCAGTTCTTC	CASSLASLAPEQFF
TRBD1	TRBV5-8	TRBJ2-5	.	TGTGCCAGCAGCTTCGGGGCGACAGGGGGCGAAGAGACCCAGTACTTC	CASSFGATGGEETQYF
.	TRBV12-5	TRBJ2-7	once	TGTGCTAGTGGTTCCCCGCCCGGCGGGCCAAGCTCCTACGAGCAGTACTTC	CASGSPPGGPSSYEQYF
.	TRBV25-1	TRBJ2-7	.	TGTGCCAGCAAGCAAGACGGGCGGGGAGAGCAGTACTTC	CASKQDGRGEQYF
TRBD1	TRBV14	TRBJ1-1	few	TGTGCCAGCAGCTACAGGGGGAACACTGAAGCTTTCTTT	CASSYRGNTEAFF
TRBD1	TRBV4-3	TRBJ2-6	.	TGCGCCAGCAGCCCCAAGCCTGGCCTTGACAGGGGGGGCATCGCTGGGGCCAACGTCCTGACTTTC	CASSPKPGLDRGGIAGANVLTF
.	TRBV11-2	TRBJ2-3	.	TGTGCCAGCAGCACATCGAGGGTACGCACAGATACGCAGTATTTT	CASSTSRVRTDTQYF
TRBD2	TRBV30	TRBJ2-1	.	TGTGCCTGGGGGGTACTAGCGGGGTCAATGGGTGAGCAGTTCTTC	CAWGVLAGSMGEQFF
TRBD1	TRBV4-1	TRBJ2-1	.	TGCGCCAGCAGCCCGTCCCAGGGGGATTACAATGAGCAGTTCTTC	CASSPSQGDYNEQFF
.	TRBV30	TRBJ2-7	.	TGTGCCTGGAGTGTACTAGGGACTCAGTACTTC	CAWSVLGTQYF
.	TRBV30	TRBJ2-2	.	TGTGCCTGGAGTACGAGCGAAAGGGAGCTGTTTTTT	CAWSTSERELFF
.	TRBV9	TRBJ1-4	.	TGTGCCAGCAGCGTAGGTGGGGGAGGCGATGAAAAACTGTTTTTT	CASSVGGGGDEKLFF
TRBD1	TRBV2	TRBJ1-2	few	TGTGCCAGCAGGGACAGGAGTAACTATGGCTACACCTTC	CASRDRSNYGYTF
TRBD2	TRBV2	TRBJ2-1	.	TGTGCCAGCACTGGGCTAGCGGGAGCTGAGCAGTTCTTC	CASTGLAGAEQFF
TRBD1	TRBV6-2/TRBV6-3	TRBJ1-2	.	TGTGCCAGCAGTTACCGCCGGGGACAGACGGGTGGTGGCTACACCTTC	CASSYRRGQTGGGYTF
.	TRBV20-1	TRBJ1-2	.	TGCAGTGCTGCTAATTATGGCTACACCTTC	CSAANYGYTF
TRBD2	TRBV5-4	TRBJ2-1	once	TGTGCCAGCAGGCTGGGGGGGACTAGCGCTTACAATGAGCAGTTCTTC	CASRLGGTSAYNEQFF